The present TCR beta chain was sequenced within a study of molecular identifiers for immune sequencing clone quantification. Naive CD8 T cells were sorted as CD8+CD4-CCR7+CD45RA+. The germline V gene has CDR1 SGHVS and CDR2 FQNEAQ. V lost 4 bases and J lost 4, with 15 bases in between. This CDR3 contains 15 residues. By share, this clonotype counts as medium-sized. TCRdb re-called the PCR reads through MiXCR, storing one row per CDR3 protein. The sample yields roughly 10,000 distinct CDR3 sequences, around an eighth seen once. Sequencing input: naive CD8+ T cells from blood, with Jurkat cell RNA spiked in. Subset meaning: FACS-sorted CD8+CD4-CCR7+CD45RA+ naive T cells. The chain employs TRBV7-8 and TRBJ2-3; maybe TRBD1 (6 bases). This TCR was sampled from a human donor in good health. Some libraries in this study had Jurkat cell RNA spiked in. CDR3 coding DNA: TGTGCCAGCAGCTACCCACCCTCAGGGGCAGATACGCAGTATTTT. This codes for CASSYPPSGADTQYF.